These 5 T cell receptor beta chains were all obtained from the same sample, sequenced in a study of regulatory T cells in long-lasting Graves disease. To make TCR beta libraries, researchers used iRepertoire HTBI primers and Arm-PCR of CDR3 regions. TCRdb re-called the multiplex PCR reads through MiXCR, storing one row per CDR3 protein. The data contain about 540,000 distinct CDR3 sequences, approximately 13% of them singletons. Time point reported: newly diagnosed GD, antithyroid drugs for less than 3 months. PBMC-extracted RNA yielded the TCR library. The data also belong to a second study, concerning T cells in Graves' hyperthyroidism and ophthalmopathy.

The source was peripheral blood mononuclear cells (PBMCs), collected at new diagnosis, from a patient treated with antithyroid drugs. The receptors shown here come from a man aged 25 to 45 with Graves disease.

This clonotype has just a few counts. The J gene is TRBJ1-2, the V gene TRBV6-1; D remains unclear. The CDR3 totals 14 residues. Germline values: CDR1 MNHNS, CDR2 SASEGT. V was pared by 5 bases and J by 7 bases, with 17 bases between. CDR3 DNA sequence: TGTGCCAGCAGTCCCGGCACGGGCCCTCTTGGCTACACCTTC. It codes for CASSPGTGPLGYTF.

This clonotype was seen repeatedly, ten times or more. This sequence joins TRBV5-1 and TRBJ2-7; possible D gene TRBD1, 6 bases. Germline V CDR1 and CDR2: SGHRS, YFSETQ. V was cut by 5 bases and J by 0 bases, with 15 bases left in between. CDR3 length: 15 residues. This chain's CDR3 is CASRRGHTISYEQYF. CDR3 coding DNA: TGCGCCAGCAGACGGGGACATACAATCTCCTACGAGCAGTACTTC.

The rearrangement links TRBV20-1 to TRBJ1-2; D is unclear. The CDR3 is 12 amino acids. V lost 6 bases, J lost 6 bases, and 14 bases lay in between. Germline values: CDR1 DFQATT, CDR2 SNEGSKA (reference sequence). The CDR3 nucleotides are TGCAGTGCGACCCCGGGGAGGAATGGCTACACCTTC. Translating it yields CSATPGRNGYTF.

This clonotype was counted ten times or more. This rearrangement joins TRBV27 to TRBJ2-7, with D perhaps TRBD2 (5 bases). Looked up from germline, CDR1 is MNHEY and CDR2 is SMNVEV (reference sequence). V gave up 4 bases and J gave up 4 bases, with 17 bases separating them. The CDR3 sequence is 15 residues long. The DNA of the CDR3 is TGTGCCAGCAGTTCACCGGGAAGAAATATGTACGAGCAGTACTTC. Encoded protein: CASSSPGRNMYEQYF.

This clonotype was found many times. The chain links TRBV7-3 to TRBJ2-1; 8 bases are shared with TRBD2. The CDR3 is 14 residues long. CDR1 SGHTA and CDR2 FQGTGA come from the germline V gene. The V and J ends lost 5 bases and 10 bases, in that order; junction bases with no gene match: 10. Written as DNA, the CDR3 is TGTGCCAGCAGCCAAAAGCCGGGAGGGGTCGAGCAGTTCTTC. It codes for CASSQKPGGVEQFF.